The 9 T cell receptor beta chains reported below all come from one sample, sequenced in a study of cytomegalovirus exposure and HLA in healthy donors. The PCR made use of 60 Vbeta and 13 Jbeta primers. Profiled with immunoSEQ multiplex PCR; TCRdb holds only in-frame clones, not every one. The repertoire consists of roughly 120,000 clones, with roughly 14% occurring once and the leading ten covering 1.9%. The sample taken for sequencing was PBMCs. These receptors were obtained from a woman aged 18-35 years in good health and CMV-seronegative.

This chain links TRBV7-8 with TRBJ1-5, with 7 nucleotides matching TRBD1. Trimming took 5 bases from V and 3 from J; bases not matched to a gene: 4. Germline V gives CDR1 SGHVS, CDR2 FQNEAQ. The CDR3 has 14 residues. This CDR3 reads CASSPGQVNQPQHF. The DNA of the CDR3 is TGTGCCAGCAGCCCTGGACAGGTCAATCAGCCCCAGCATTTT.

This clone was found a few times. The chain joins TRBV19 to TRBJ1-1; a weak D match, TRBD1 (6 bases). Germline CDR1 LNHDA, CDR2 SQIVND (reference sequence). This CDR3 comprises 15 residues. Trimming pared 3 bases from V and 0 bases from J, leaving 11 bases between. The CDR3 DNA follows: TGTGCCAGTAGTATGAAACCAGGGGTGAACACTGAAGCTTTCTTT. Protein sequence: CASSMKPGVNTEAFF.

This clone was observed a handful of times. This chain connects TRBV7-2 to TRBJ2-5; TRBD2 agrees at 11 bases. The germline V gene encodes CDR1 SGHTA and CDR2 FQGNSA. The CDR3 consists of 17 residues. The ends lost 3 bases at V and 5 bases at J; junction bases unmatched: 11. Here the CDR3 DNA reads TGTGCCAGCAGCTTCGGGTATAGCGGGGGGGCCGATGAGACCCAGTACTTC. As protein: CASSFGYSGGADETQYF.

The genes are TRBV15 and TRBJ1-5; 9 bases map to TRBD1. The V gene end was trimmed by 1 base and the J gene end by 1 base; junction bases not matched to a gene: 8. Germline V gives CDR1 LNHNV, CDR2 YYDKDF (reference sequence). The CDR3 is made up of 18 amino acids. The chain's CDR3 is CATSRAEGTGLSNQPQHF. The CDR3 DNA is TGTGCCACCAGCAGAGCAGAGGGGACAGGGCTGAGCAATCAGCCCCAGCATTTT.

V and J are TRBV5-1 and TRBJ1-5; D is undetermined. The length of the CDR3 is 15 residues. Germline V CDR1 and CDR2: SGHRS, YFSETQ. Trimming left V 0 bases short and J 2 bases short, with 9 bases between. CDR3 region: CASSLAGYGNQPQHF. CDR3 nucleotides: TGCGCCAGCAGCTTGGCGGGATATGGCAATCAGCCCCAGCATTTT.

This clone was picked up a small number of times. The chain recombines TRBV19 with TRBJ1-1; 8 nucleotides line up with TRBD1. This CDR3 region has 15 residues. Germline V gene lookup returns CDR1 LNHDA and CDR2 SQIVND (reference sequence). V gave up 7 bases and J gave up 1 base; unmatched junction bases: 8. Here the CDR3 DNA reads TGTGCCAGTATCCGGACAGGGAGACCGAACACTGAAGCTTTCTTT. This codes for CASIRTGRPNTEAFF.

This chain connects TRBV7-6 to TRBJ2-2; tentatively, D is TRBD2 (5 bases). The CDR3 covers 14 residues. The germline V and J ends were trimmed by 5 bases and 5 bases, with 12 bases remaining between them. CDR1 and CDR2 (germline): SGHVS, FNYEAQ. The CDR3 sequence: CASSPAGVTGELFF. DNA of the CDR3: TGTGCCAGCAGCCCCGCCGGGGTTACCGGGGAGCTGTTTTTT.

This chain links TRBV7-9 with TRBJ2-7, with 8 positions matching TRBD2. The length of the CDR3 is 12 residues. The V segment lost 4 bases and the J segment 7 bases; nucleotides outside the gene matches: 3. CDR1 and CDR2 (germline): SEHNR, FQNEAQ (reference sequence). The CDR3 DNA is TGTGCCAGCAGCTCCGGGGGGGGAGAGCAGTACTTC. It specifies CASSSGGGEQYF.

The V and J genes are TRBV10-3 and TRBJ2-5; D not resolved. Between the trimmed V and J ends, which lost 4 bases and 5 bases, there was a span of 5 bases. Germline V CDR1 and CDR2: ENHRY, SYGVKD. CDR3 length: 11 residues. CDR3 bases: TGTGCCATCAGTGCTGAGGAGACCCAGTACTTC. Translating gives CAISAEETQYF.